The rows below give T cell receptor beta chains drawn from one sample of a study of T cells expressing NK-cell markers. TCRdb re-called the 5' RACE reads and gives one entry per CDR3 protein, without DNA. This listing includes roughly 420,000 distinct CDR3 sequences. Specimen: blood T cells: a sorted CD56 or NKG2C T cell subset, CD4+ or CD8+ T cells, or bulk PBMC T cells (not recorded which). The receptors come from a woman aged 18-69 years in good health. CDR3s include the opening cysteine and the closing phenylalanine or tryptophan.

j_gene: TRBJ1-5
len: 15
v_gene: TRBV6-1
CDR3aa: CASSTQGVSNQPQHF

j_gene: TRBJ2-5
len: 17
v_gene: TRBV7-9
CDR3aa: CASSFGLAGVTRETQYF

j_gene: TRBJ2-1
len: 17
v_gene: TRBV5-4
CDR3aa: CASGTSGSSSSYNEQFF

j_gene: TRBJ2-4
len: 15
v_gene: TRBV28
CDR3aa: CASSFLGRTKNIQYF

j_gene: TRBJ2-2
len: 12
v_gene: TRBV24-1
CDR3aa: CATGARTGELFF

j_gene: TRBJ2-5
len: 13
v_gene: TRBV12-3/TRBV12-4
CDR3aa: CASSFFRVETQYF

j_gene: TRBJ1-2
len: 17
v_gene: TRBV12-3/TRBV12-4
CDR3aa: CASSTGTGGWRINGYTF

j_gene: TRBJ2-5
len: 17
v_gene: TRBV20-1
CDR3aa: CSATPGLAGGPRETQYF

j_gene: TRBJ1-2
len: 13
v_gene: TRBV5-1
CDR3aa: CASSPGTGVGYTF

j_gene: TRBJ2-1
len: 14
v_gene: TRBV6-4
CDR3aa: CASSQRISGYEQFF

j_gene: TRBJ2-5
len: 14
v_gene: TRBV6-2/TRBV6-3
CDR3aa: CASSPVWSQETQYF

j_gene: TRBJ1-1
len: 13
v_gene: TRBV3-1
CDR3aa: CASSQAGQGEAFF

j_gene: TRBJ2-5
len: 14
v_gene: TRBV7-6
CDR3aa: CASSFTPGTETQYF

j_gene: TRBJ2-5
len: 13
v_gene: TRBV30
CDR3aa: CAWSVVGVETQYF

j_gene: TRBJ2-5
len: 12
v_gene: TRBV18
CDR3aa: CASSPKQETQYF

j_gene: TRBJ2-4
len: 16
v_gene: TRBV4-3
CDR3aa: CASSQEPLGGKNIQYF

j_gene: TRBJ2-5
len: 14
v_gene: TRBV6-2/TRBV6-3
CDR3aa: CASSYSISEETQYF

j_gene: TRBJ2-5
len: 16
v_gene: TRBV12-5
CDR3aa: CASGNSETISKETQYF

j_gene: TRBJ2-3
len: 15
v_gene: TRBV7-3
CDR3aa: CASSLGGQDTDTQYF

j_gene: TRBJ1-4
len: 13
v_gene: TRBV20-1
CDR3aa: CSAPDRAGEKLFF

j_gene: TRBJ2-1
len: 16
v_gene: TRBV4-3
CDR3aa: CASSQDNVGGYNEQFF

j_gene: TRBJ2-2
len: 15
v_gene: TRBV12-3/TRBV12-4
CDR3aa: CASGWGQGHTGELFF

j_gene: TRBJ2-1
len: 14
v_gene: TRBV10-3
CDR3aa: CAISGGTTYNEQFF

j_gene: TRBJ1-5
len: 15
v_gene: TRBV7-3
CDR3aa: CASSSTSQRGLPQHF

j_gene: TRBJ2-2
len: 16
v_gene: TRBV6-2/TRBV6-3
CDR3aa: CASSAPWGANTGELFF

j_gene: TRBJ1-1
len: 13
v_gene: TRBV29-1
CDR3aa: CSATPGVNTEAFF

j_gene: TRBJ1-5
len: 16
v_gene: TRBV4-1
CDR3aa: CASTPAGMGSNQPQHF

j_gene: TRBJ2-3
len: 17
v_gene: TRBV5-4
CDR3aa: CASSLAGGRPSTDTQYF

j_gene: TRBJ2-3
len: 12
v_gene: TRBV20-1
CDR3aa: CSAHKGADTQYF

j_gene: TRBJ2-5
len: 14
v_gene: TRBV29-1
CDR3aa: CSVVQSPAGETQYF

j_gene: TRBJ1-1
len: 15
v_gene: TRBV29-1
CDR3aa: CSASSAPRGDTEAFF

j_gene: TRBJ2-5
len: 14
v_gene: TRBV7-3
CDR3aa: CASSLNDRAKTQYF

j_gene: TRBJ2-2
len: 14
v_gene: TRBV5-6
CDR3aa: CASSLRRAPGELFF

j_gene: TRBJ1-5
len: 11
v_gene: TRBV11-3
CDR3aa: CASGRVAPQHF

j_gene: TRBJ2-1
len: 14
v_gene: TRBV19
CDR3aa: CASSISDPYNEQFF

j_gene: TRBJ1-2
len: 16
v_gene: TRBV7-2
CDR3aa: CASRPGQGRRNYGYTF

j_gene: TRBJ1-1
len: 12
v_gene: TRBV6-5
CDR3aa: CASSYAGTEAFF

j_gene: TRBJ2-2
len: 15
v_gene: TRBV12-3/TRBV12-4
CDR3aa: CASSFRGLGTGELFF

j_gene: TRBJ2-3
len: 15
v_gene: TRBV18
CDR3aa: CASSRGEPSTDTQYF

j_gene: TRBJ2-1
len: 14
v_gene: TRBV20-1
CDR3aa: CSARTSGRGNEQFF

j_gene: TRBJ1-2
len: 13
v_gene: TRBV7-9
CDR3aa: CASSFLGNYGYTF

j_gene: TRBJ2-2
len: 15
v_gene: TRBV19
CDR3aa: CASSMGPWNTGELFF

j_gene: TRBJ2-4
len: 13
v_gene: TRBV20-1
CDR3aa: CSAGPLAKNIQYF

j_gene: TRBJ2-3
len: 16
v_gene: TRBV4-3
CDR3aa: CASSQEGGGGTDTQYF

j_gene: TRBJ1-2
len: 14
v_gene: TRBV24-1
CDR3aa: CATSDDTGGRGYTF

j_gene: TRBJ2-7
len: 13
v_gene: TRBV20-1
CDR3aa: CSATEGLLYEQYF

j_gene: TRBJ2-3
len: 14
v_gene: TRBV27
CDR3aa: CASSLVREYDTQYF